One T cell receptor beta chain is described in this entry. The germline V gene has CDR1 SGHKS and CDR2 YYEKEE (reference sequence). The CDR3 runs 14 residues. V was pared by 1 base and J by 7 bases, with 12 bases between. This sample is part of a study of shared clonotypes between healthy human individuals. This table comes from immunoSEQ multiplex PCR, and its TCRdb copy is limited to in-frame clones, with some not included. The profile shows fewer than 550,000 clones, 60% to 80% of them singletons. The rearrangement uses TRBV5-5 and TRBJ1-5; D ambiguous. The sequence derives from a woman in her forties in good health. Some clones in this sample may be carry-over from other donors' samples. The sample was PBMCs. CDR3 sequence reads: CASSLRREEQPQHF. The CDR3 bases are TGTGCCAGCAGCTTGCGGAGGGAAGAGCAGCCCCAGCATTTT.